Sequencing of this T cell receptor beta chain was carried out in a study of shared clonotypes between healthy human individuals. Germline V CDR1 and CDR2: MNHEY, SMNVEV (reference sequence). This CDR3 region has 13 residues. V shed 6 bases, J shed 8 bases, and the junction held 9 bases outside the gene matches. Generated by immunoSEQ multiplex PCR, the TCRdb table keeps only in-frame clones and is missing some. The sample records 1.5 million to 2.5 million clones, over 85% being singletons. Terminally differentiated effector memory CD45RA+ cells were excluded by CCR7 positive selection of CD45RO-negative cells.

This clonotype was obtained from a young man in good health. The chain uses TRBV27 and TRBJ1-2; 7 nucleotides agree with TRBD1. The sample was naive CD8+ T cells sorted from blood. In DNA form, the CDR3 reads TGTGCCAGCAGGCCGACAGGGTCGGAGGGCTACACCTTC. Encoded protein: CASRPTGSEGYTF.